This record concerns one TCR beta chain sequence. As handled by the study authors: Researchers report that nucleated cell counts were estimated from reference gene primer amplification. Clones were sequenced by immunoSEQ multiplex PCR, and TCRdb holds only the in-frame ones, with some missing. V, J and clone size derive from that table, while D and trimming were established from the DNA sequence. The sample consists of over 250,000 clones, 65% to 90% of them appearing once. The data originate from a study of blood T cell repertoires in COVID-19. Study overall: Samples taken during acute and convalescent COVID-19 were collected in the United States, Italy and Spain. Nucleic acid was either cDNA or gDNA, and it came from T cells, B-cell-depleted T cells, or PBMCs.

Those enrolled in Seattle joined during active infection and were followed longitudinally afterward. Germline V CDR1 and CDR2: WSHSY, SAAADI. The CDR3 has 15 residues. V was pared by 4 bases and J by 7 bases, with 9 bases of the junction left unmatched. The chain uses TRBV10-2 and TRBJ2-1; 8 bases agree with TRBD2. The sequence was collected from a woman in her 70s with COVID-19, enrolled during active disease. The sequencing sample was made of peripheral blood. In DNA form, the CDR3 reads TGCGCCAGCAGTGTTTCCGGGACTAGTGGAAATGAGCAGTTCTTC. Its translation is CASSVSGTSGNEQFF.